This T cell receptor (beta chain) is from a study of T-cell reconstitution after alpha-beta-depleted transplantation in children. Unique molecular identifiers featured in how the TCRbeta library was prepared. One entry per CDR3 protein results from TCRdb running MiXCR on the PCR reads. The data hold about 280,000 distinct CDR3 sequences, with roughly 11% observed a single time. Broader study findings: Roughly two months post-transplant, alpha-beta T cells reportedly originated from several hundred graft clones that had expanded. One year after transplant, T-cell counts and diversity came mostly from newly produced T cells.

Per the germline V gene, CDR1 is DFQATT and CDR2 is SNEGSKA (reference sequence). V trimming: 6 bases; J trimming: 8 bases; junction bases outside the gene matches: 7. CDR3 length: 12 residues. The table lists this clonotype with many counts. What it recognizes is unknown. This TCR came from a male patient aged 2 to 10 who had a stem cell transplant for chronic granulomatous disease, so the T cells may come from the graft donor. Specimen: peripheral blood, collected 180 days after TCRalphabeta/CD19-depleted stem cell transplant. The chain uses TRBV20-1 and TRBJ1-2; 9 nucleotides line up with TRBD1. The CDR3 region has the DNA TGCAGTGCACCGGGACAGGGTCGCGGCTACACCTTC. This encodes CSAPGQGRGYTF.